These T cell receptor beta chains were read from a single sample in a study of T cells in pancreatic ductal adenocarcinoma. Clones were sequenced by immunoSEQ multiplex PCR, and TCRdb holds only the in-frame ones, with some missing. The sample includes over 100,000 clones, roughly 96% of them seen just once. Sequenced: PBMCs. All receptors derive from a human donor with pancreatic ductal adenocarcinoma. Both conserved end residues are part of each CDR3. The order of the fields is CDR3 protein, CDR3 DNA, D gene, J gene, V gene, CDR3 length. A D gene is named only where the DNA matches it firmly.

CASSITEYGYTF | TGTGCCAGTAGCATAACAGAATATGGCTACACCTTC | NA | TRBJ1-2 | TRBV19 | 12
CASSGGTSGTGDQETQYF | TGTGCCAGCAGCGGGGGGACTAGCGGGACAGGGGACCAAGAGACCCAGTACTTC | TRBD2 | TRBJ2-5 | TRBV5-4 | 18
CASCLEETQYF | TGTGCCAGCTGCTTAGAGGAGACCCAGTACTTC | NA | TRBJ2-5 | TRBV2 | 11
CASSQTGSKNIQYF | TGCGCCAGCAGCCAGACAGGGTCCAAAAACATTCAGTACTTC | TRBD1 | TRBJ2-4 | TRBV4-1 | 14
CASSPRVLAETQETQYF | TGTGCCAGCTCACCACGGGTGCTAGCGGAGACACAAGAGACCCAGTACTTC | TRBD2 | TRBJ2-5 | TRBV18 | 17
CASSLTLAGGGSETQYF | TGCGCCAGCAGCTTGACTCTAGCGGGAGGGGGGTCAGAGACCCAGTACTTC | TRBD2 | TRBJ2-5 | TRBV5-1 | 17
CASSRDSDTQYF | TGTGCCAGCAGCCGCGACTCAGATACGCAGTATTTT | NA | TRBJ2-3 | TRBV5-4 | 12
CASSSPYDRQETQYF | TGTGCCAGCAGTTCCCCCTACGACAGGCAAGAGACCCAGTACTTC | NA | TRBJ2-5 | TRBV27 | 15
CASTHSPGSYYEQYF | TGTGCCAGCACCCATTCTCCGGGTTCCTATTACGAGCAGTACTTC | NA | TRBJ2-7 | TRBV7-6 | 15
CASSSDRDTQYF | TGCGCCAGCAGCTCTGACAGGGATACGCAGTATTTT | NA | TRBJ2-3 | TRBV5-1 | 12
CASSSTGFRSYEQYF | TGTGCCAGCAGCTCGACAGGTTTCCGCTCCTACGAGCAGTACTTC | NA | TRBJ2-7 | TRBV28 | 15
CASSPGGGTADTQYF | TGTGCCAGCAGCCCGGGGGGGGGAACCGCAGATACGCAGTATTTT | TRBD2 | TRBJ2-3 | TRBV9 | 15
CASSLGQGSDNYGYTF | TGTGCCAGCAGTCTGGGACAGGGCAGCGATAACTATGGCTACACCTTC | TRBD1 | TRBJ1-2 | TRBV28 | 16